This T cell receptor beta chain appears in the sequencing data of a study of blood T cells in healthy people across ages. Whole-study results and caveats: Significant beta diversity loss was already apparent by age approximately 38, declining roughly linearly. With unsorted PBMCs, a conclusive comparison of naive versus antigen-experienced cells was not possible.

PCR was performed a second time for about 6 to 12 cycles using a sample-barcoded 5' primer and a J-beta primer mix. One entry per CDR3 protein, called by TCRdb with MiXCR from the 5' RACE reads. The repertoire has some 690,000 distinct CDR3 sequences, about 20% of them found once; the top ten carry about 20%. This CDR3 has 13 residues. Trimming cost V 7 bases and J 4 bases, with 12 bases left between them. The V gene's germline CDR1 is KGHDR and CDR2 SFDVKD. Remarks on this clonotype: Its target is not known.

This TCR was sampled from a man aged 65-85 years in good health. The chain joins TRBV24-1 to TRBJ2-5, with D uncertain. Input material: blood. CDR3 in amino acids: CATSPGGIETQYF. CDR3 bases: TGTGCCACCAGCCCTGGTGGCATAGAGACCCAGTACTTC.